This T cell receptor beta chain is from a study of human T cells and chemical hapten exposure. This clonotype came up many times. The germline gives CDR1 SNHLY, CDR2 FYNNEI. Trimming removed 6 bases at V and 0 bases at J, with 8 bases between. CDR3 length: 13 residues. Time point noted: patch test 2, 6 weeks after DPC sensitization. The treatment: therapeutic diphenylcyclopropenone sensitization with weekly scalp DPC. One entry per CDR3 protein results from TCRdb running MiXCR on the RACE reads. The repertoire includes 69,000 or so distinct CDR3 sequences, 10% of them detected once, and around 7.3% sits in the top ten.

The V call is TRBV2, the J call TRBJ1-2, with TRBD1 as a possible D gene (6 bases). The clonotype was recovered from a woman in her forties or fifties with alopecia areata. Some clones in this sample may be carry-over from other donors' samples. Sequencing was performed on whole blood, taken in connection with sensitization to the hapten diphenylcyclopropenone (DPC). CDR3 sequence: CASRDSANYGYTF. CDR3 nucleotide sequence: TGTGCCAGCAGGGACAGCGCTAACTATGGCTACACCTTC.